This entry concerns a single T cell receptor (beta chain). Its antigen remains unknown. TCRdb's table, derived via immunoSEQ multiplex PCR, lists solely in-frame clones and lacks some. The sample shows under 100,000 clones, 85% to 95% of them seen only once. Unstimulated Tregs (CD4+CD25+CD127-) and CD4+CD25- non-Tregs were sorted from PBMCs. Germline CDR1 and CDR2: SEHNR and FQNEAQ (reference sequence). Trimming left V 1 base short and J 7 bases short, with 26 bases between. The CDR3 spans 19 residues. The data derive from a study of Tregs in tolerant kidney transplant recipients. Points from the study as a whole: The most relevant donor-specific Treg TCRbeta repertoire apparently came from expansion with activated donor B cells. Biological reproducibility was not directly addressed, but technical replication error appeared minimal.

The source of this sequence is a human donor in good health. Sequencing used CD8+ T cells from blood. This rearrangement joins TRBV7-9 to TRBJ2-1; the D gene is possibly TRBD1 (6 bases). CDR3 residues: CASSLVFANPGHNKNEQFF. The CDR3 nucleotides read TGTGCCAGCAGCTTAGTATTCGCCAACCCGGGACACAACAAGAATGAGCAGTTCTTC.